These 10 T cell receptor beta chains were all obtained from the same sample, sequenced in a study of T cells in Graves' hyperthyroidism and ophthalmopathy. It was RNA transcripts that yielded the amplified TCR beta CDR3 regions. During a first-round RT-PCR of the TCR CDR3, the HTBI primer set was used. A single record per CDR3 protein comes from TCRdb applying MiXCR to the multiplex PCR reads. The sample records nearly 750,000 distinct CDR3 sequences, just over 35% being singletons. The sequenced sample consisted of blood. The receptors originated from a woman between 40 and 50 years old with Graves' hyperthyroidism.

This clonotype was observed many times. The rearrangement uses TRBV20-1 and TRBJ2-7, with a possible D match to TRBD1 (6 bases). Germline loops: CDR1 DFQATT, CDR2 SNEGSKA (reference sequence). Between the trimmed V and J ends, which lost 6 bases and 2 bases, there was a span of 11 bases. The CDR3 covers 12 residues. The CDR3 nucleotides are TGCAGTGCCCCCAGGACAGCCTACGAGCAGTACTTC. Its protein is CSAPRTAYEQYF.

This clonotype was picked up many times. The gene calls are TRBV10-3 and TRBJ1-2; D gene uncertain. Trimming took 5 bases from V and 0 from J, leaving 10 bases between them. This CDR3 is 14 amino acids long. Germline V gene sequence: CDR1 ENHRY, CDR2 SYGVKD. This CDR3 reads CAISPDPANYGYTF. As DNA, the CDR3 is TGTGCCATCAGTCCTGATCCAGCTAACTATGGCTACACCTTC.

This clonotype was seen ten or more times. The gene calls are TRBV7-9 and TRBJ1-6, with D tentatively TRBD1 (6 bases). Germline lookup yields CDR1 SEHNR and CDR2 FQNEAQ (reference sequence). The CDR3 loop spans 14 amino acids. V was clipped by 5 bases and J by 6 bases, with 11 bases between them. The CDR3 spells CASSVGQSNSPLHF. Here the CDR3 DNA reads TGTGCCAGCAGCGTAGGACAGTCTAATTCACCCCTCCACTTT. Full variable domain (remainder filled in from reference TRBV7-9 and TRBJ1-6): DTGVSQNPRHKITKRGQNVTFRCDPISEHNRLYWYRQTLGQGPEFLTYFQNEAQLEKSRLLSDRFSAERPKGSFSTLEIQRTEQGDSAMYLCASSVGQSNSPLHFGNGTRLTVT.

This chain links TRBV29-1 with TRBJ1-2; D is uncertain. The germline V gene encodes CDR1 SQVTM and CDR2 ANQGSEA. The CDR3 has 9 residues. V lost 6 bases to trimming and J lost 7 bases, with 6 bases between them. CDR3 DNA sequence: TGCAGCGTGTCTCGTGGCTACACCTTC. Its protein is CSVSRGYTF.

This clonotype has a count of ten or more. The rearrangement joins TRBV19 to TRBJ1-4; D gene ambiguous. Trimming removed 3 bases from V and 9 bases from J, with 14 bases in between. The CDR3 runs to 14 residues. Germline assignment: CDR1 LNHDA and CDR2 SQIVND (reference sequence). CDR3 sequence reads: CASSMSEGRKKLFF. CDR3 coding DNA: TGTGCCAGTAGTATGTCGGAGGGTAGGAAAAAACTGTTTTTT.

This clonotype occurred many times. V usage is TRBV7-8 and J usage is TRBJ1-2; 7 nucleotides line up with TRBD1. The CDR3 is made up of 15 amino acids. Germline CDR1 is SGHVS and CDR2 is FQNEAQ. The J segment lost 7 bases and the V segment lost 1 base, leaving 9 bases of the junction unmatched. As DNA, the CDR3 is TGTGCCAGCAGCTTAGGTCGGGCAGGGGGGATTGGCTACACCTTC. Residues: CASSLGRAGGIGYTF.

In this sample, this clonotype turned up a few times. The rearrangement joins TRBV10-1 to TRBJ2-7; maybe TRBD2 (5 bases). The V gene lost 2 bases and the J gene lost 5 bases, with 10 bases spanning the gap. The V gene's germline CDR1 is WNHNN and CDR2 SYGVQD (reference sequence). The CDR3 is 13 residues long. The CDR3 here is CASSEGSADEQYF. The CDR3 bases are TGCGCCAGCAGTGAGGGGAGTGCAGACGAGCAGTACTTC.

The rearrangement joins TRBV6-5 to TRBJ1-5; maybe TRBD1 (6 bases). This CDR3 is built from 16 residues. Germline V gene data show CDR1 as MNHEY and CDR2 as SVGAGI. The V gene lost 6 bases and the J gene lost 0 bases, with 15 bases spanning the gap. CDR3 protein: CASRPDRMYSNQPQHF. Here the CDR3 DNA reads TGTGCCAGCAGGCCCGACAGGATGTATAGCAATCAGCCCCAGCATTTT.

V and J are TRBV28 and TRBJ1-1, with 8 bases fitting TRBD1. Germline V gives CDR1 MDHEN, CDR2 SYDVKM. With 8 bases clipped from V and 6 bases from J, the junction kept 8 bases outside the gene matches. The length of the CDR3 is 13 residues. The CDR3 here is CASSVTGVSEAFF. The CDR3 DNA reads as TGTGCCAGCTCCGTGACAGGGGTCTCTGAAGCTTTCTTT. The variable domain in full, with the rest retrieved from reference TRBV28 and TRBJ1-1, is DVKVTQSSRYLVKRTGEKVFLECVQDMDHENMFWYRQDPGLGLRLIYFSYDVKMKEKGDIPEGYSVSREKKERFSLILESASTNQTSMYLCASSVTGVSEAFFGQGTRLTVV.

This clonotype showed up many times. This chain links TRBV10-2 with TRBJ2-2; D may be TRBD2 (7 bases). Trimming removed 6 bases at V and 0 bases at J, with 14 bases between. This CDR3 contains 16 residues. Germline CDR1 reads WSHSY; CDR2 reads SAAADI. The CDR3 reads CASRRGEGTNTGELFF. CDR3 nucleotides: TGCGCCAGCAGGAGGGGGGAGGGTACGAACACCGGGGAGCTGTTTTTT.